A single sample gave rise to the 10 T cell receptor beta chains below, sequenced in a study of cytomegalovirus exposure and HLA in healthy donors. The repertoire was sequenced with immunoSEQ multiplex PCR; TCRdb's copy has only in-frame clones and lacks some. The sample records about 360,000 clones, around 86% being singletons. The material sequenced was PBMCs. These receptor sequences come from a woman between 18 and 29 years old in good health and CMV-seronegative.

The chain carries TRBV27 and TRBJ1-5; 9 nucleotides align to TRBD1. The V segment lost 0 bases and the J segment 2 bases; nucleotides outside the gene matches: 5. The germline CDR1 and CDR2 sequences are MNHEY and SMNVEV (reference sequence). The CDR3 has 17 amino acids. This CDR3 is CASSLSKTGGGNQPQHF. DNA for the CDR3: TGTGCCAGCAGTTTATCTAAAACAGGGGGCGGCAATCAGCCCCAGCATTTT.

This sequence joins TRBV10-3 and TRBJ1-3, with D possibly being TRBD1 (5 bases). Germline V gene sequence: CDR1 ENHRY, CDR2 SYGVKD. Trimming took 4 bases from V and 2 from J, leaving 12 bases between them. CDR3 length: 15 amino acids. DNA for the CDR3: TGTGCCATCAGTGGGGATCCGGGGGCTGGAAACACCATATATTTT. This sequence encodes CAISGDPGAGNTIYF.

This sequence joins TRBV7-2 and TRBJ2-7, with TRBD2 identical over 8 bases. V lost 3 bases and J lost 1; bases outside the gene matches: 11. From germline, CDR1 is SGHTA and CDR2 FQGNSA. CDR3 length: 17 residues. The CDR3 sequence: CASSFGSASGLSYEQYF. The CDR3 DNA is TGTGCCAGCAGCTTTGGTTCGGCTAGCGGGCTTTCCTACGAGCAGTACTTC.

The genes are TRBV5-1 and TRBJ1-2; D ambiguous. Trimming cost V 0 bases and J 2 bases, with 5 bases left between them. This CDR3 has 13 residues. The germline V gene encodes CDR1 SGHRS and CDR2 YFSETQ. Here the CDR3 reads CASSLERNYGYTF. For the CDR3, the DNA is TGCGCCAGCAGCTTGGAGAGGAACTATGGCTACACCTTC.

This sequence joins TRBV6-1 and TRBJ2-7; perhaps TRBD2 as D (6 bases). Germline CDR1 is MNHNS and CDR2 is SASEGT. This CDR3 is built from 14 residues. Trimming cost V 7 bases and J 5 bases, with 18 bases left between them. CDR3 sequence (DNA): TGTGCCAGCATTCTTCTAGCGACACCCCACGAGCAGTACTTC. Translated, it gives CASILLATPHEQYF.

This clone was seen only once. The chain employs TRBV2 and TRBJ1-2, with D possibly TRBD1 on 6 matching bases. Germline loops: CDR1 SNHLY, CDR2 FYNNEI. CDR3 length: 17 residues. Trimming stripped 7 bases from V and 0 bases from J, with 21 bases between. This chain's CDR3 is CASILRPMDSSNYGYTF. Written as DNA, the CDR3 is TGTGCCAGCATCCTAAGACCCATGGACAGTTCTAACTATGGCTACACCTTC.

The V call is TRBV7-6, the J call TRBJ2-3; TRBD2 might be the D (5 bases). Germline lookup yields CDR1 SGHVS and CDR2 FNYEAQ. V lost 1 base, J lost 2 bases, and 13 bases lay in between. The CDR3 is 16 amino acids. The CDR3, as DNA: TGTGCCAGCAGCTTAGGAAGCGGACCCTTCACAGATACGCAGTATTTT. It translates to CASSLGSGPFTDTQYF.

J is TRBJ2-7 and V is TRBV19, with D possibly being TRBD2 (6 bases). There are 14 residues in the CDR3. Germline V lookup: CDR1 LNHDA, CDR2 SQIVND (reference sequence). V dropped 5 bases and J dropped 1 base, with 12 bases sitting between them. The CDR3 reads CASSLTGTSYEQYF. DNA of the CDR3: TGTGCCAGTAGTCTCACCGGGACTTCCTACGAGCAGTACTTC. Using reference TRBV19 and TRBJ2-7 for the parts outside the CDR3, the full variable domain is DGGITQSPKYLFRKEGQNVTLSCEQNLNHDAMYWYRQDPGQGLRLIYYSQIVNDFQKGDIAEGYSVSREKKESFPLTVTSAQKNPTAFYLCASSLTGTSYEQYFGPGTRLTVT.

V gene TRBV9 combines with J gene TRBJ1-2, with D possibly being TRBD1 (5 bases). Germline V gives CDR1 SGDLS, CDR2 YYNGEE. This CDR3 region has 12 residues. Trimming left V 3 bases short and J 5 bases short, with 8 bases between. The DNA for the CDR3 is TGTGCCAGCAGCGCCTCAGGGTATGGCTACACCTTC. Its translation: CASSASGYGYTF.

This clone has just one count. V gene TRBV7-6 combines with J gene TRBJ1-5; 7 bases map to TRBD1. With V trimmed by 2 bases and J by 5 bases, 12 bases remained unmatched. This CDR3 has 17 amino acids. The germline V gene encodes CDR1 SGHVS and CDR2 FNYEAQ. The CDR3 DNA reads TGTGCCAGCAGCTTACTTGCGGGACAGCTTATTTATCAGCCCCAGCATTTT. Translated, it gives CASSLLAGQLIYQPQHF.